The 11 T cell receptor beta chains given below trace back to one sample, sequenced in a study of blood T cell repertoires in COVID-19. Data came from immunoSEQ multiplex PCR; TCRdb stores just in-frame clones and leaves some out. The top ten clones hold around 3.5% of a sample with a few hundred thousand clones, around 84% of them seen once. The sample consisted of peripheral blood. These receptors were obtained from a young woman with acute or convalescent COVID-19.

The V and J genes are TRBV6-5 and TRBJ1-4, with a weak D call TRBD1 (5 bases). From germline, CDR1 is MNHEY and CDR2 SVGAGI. V lost 7 bases to trimming and J lost 10 bases, with 22 bases between them. The CDR3 is 15 residues long. Here the CDR3 reads CASTLNGQDIGKLFF. In DNA form, the CDR3 reads TGTGCCAGCACCCTGAATGGGCAGGACATAGGAAAACTGTTTTTT.

This clone was seen once. This chain connects TRBV5-8 to TRBJ2-1; 9 bases align to TRBD2. Per the germline V gene, CDR1 is SGHTS and CDR2 is YDEGEE. This CDR3 has 17 residues. After removal of 0 bases from V and 4 bases from J, the junction contained 8 bases not matched to a gene. CDR3 coding DNA: TGTGCCAGCAGCTTGGTCTTCGCTAGCGGGGCTTACAATGAGCAGTTCTTC. Amino acid sequence: CASSLVFASGAYNEQFF.

There are a few counts of this clone. This CDR3 reads CASSEGQGAYNEQFF. CDR3 in DNA: TGTGCCAGCAGTGAGGGACAGGGGGCTTACAATGAGCAGTTCTTC. The genes are TRBV6-4 and TRBJ2-1; TRBD1 agrees at 12 bases. Germline CDR1 MRHNA, CDR2 SNTAGT. The CDR3 contains 15 residues. With 3 bases clipped from V and 4 bases from J, the junction kept 1 base outside the gene matches.

This rearrangement joins TRBV3-1 (or the pseudogene TRBV3-2) to TRBJ1-2; TRBD1 aligns across 7 bases. CDR1 and CDR2 from the germline V gene are LGHDT and YNNKEL (reference sequence). Trimming took 2 bases from V and 2 from J; bases not matched to a gene: 2. This CDR3 has 14 residues. CDR3 DNA: TGTGCCAGCAGCCAATTACAGGGGAACTATGGCTACACCTTC. This sequence encodes CASSQLQGNYGYTF.

This clone was seen only once. The chain is built from TRBV5-1 and TRBJ1-2; no reliable D call. CDR3 length equals 14 residues. V was shortened by 0 bases and J by 6 bases, with 12 bases between the two germline ends. Germline V gene data show CDR1 as SGHRS and CDR2 as YFSETQ. CDR3 region: CASSLGSLVDGYTF. The CDR3 DNA reads as TGCGCCAGCAGCTTGGGCAGTTTGGTGGATGGCTACACCTTC.

Written as DNA, the CDR3 is TGTGCCAGCAGCTTACCTCGACAGGGAGAAGCTTTCTTT. Translated: CASSLPRQGEAFF. The V and J genes are TRBV7-9 and TRBJ1-1; 7 bases match TRBD1. Trimming cost V 2 bases and J 8 bases; bases outside gene matches: 5. The length of the CDR3 is 13 residues. Germline lookup yields CDR1 SEHNR and CDR2 FQNEAQ (reference sequence). Based on the CDR3 plus reference TRBV7-9 and TRBJ1-1, the full variable domain is DTGVSQNPRHKITKRGQNVTFRCDPISEHNRLYWYRQTLGQGPEFLTYFQNEAQLEKSRLLSDRFSAERPKGSFSTLEIQRTEQGDSAMYLCASSLPRQGEAFFGQGTRLTVV.

The rearrangement links TRBV6-5 to TRBJ1-6, with 7 bases that match TRBD1. With V trimmed by 6 bases and J by 5 bases, 4 bases remained unmatched. This CDR3 region has 14 residues. Germline V gene data show CDR1 as MNHEY and CDR2 as SVGAGI. CDR3 sequence (DNA): TGTGCCAGCAGCCGGGACAGTAATAATTCACCCCTCCACTTT. Encoded protein: CASSRDSNNSPLHF.

V gene TRBV7-2 combines with J gene TRBJ2-1; 10 bases agree with TRBD2. The CDR3 extends over 15 amino acids. Trimming took 5 bases from V and 3 from J; bases not matched to a gene: 4. Germline V CDR1 and CDR2: SGHTA, FQGNSA. The CDR3 DNA is TGTGCCAGCAGCCTCGAGCGGGAGGGCTACAATGAGCAGTTCTTC. Translation gives CASSLEREGYNEQFF. Together with reference TRBV7-2 and TRBJ2-1, the CDR3 gives the full variable domain: GAGVSQSPSNKVTEKGKDVELRCDPISGHTALYWYRQSLGQGLEFLIYFQGNSAPDKSGLPSDRFSAERTGGSVSTLTIQRTQQEDSAVYLCASSLEREGYNEQFFGPGTRLTVL.

This sequence joins TRBV28 and TRBJ1-1, with 11 bases matching TRBD1. From germline, CDR1 is MDHEN and CDR2 SYDVKM. The CDR3 is made up of 16 amino acids. The junction had 8 bases not matched to a gene; V was cut back by 6 bases and J by 2 bases. CDR3 protein: CASSMDRGPPNTEAFF. The CDR3 bases are TGTGCCAGCAGCATGGACAGGGGGCCACCAAACACTGAAGCTTTCTTT. Full variable domain (rest looked up from reference TRBV28 and TRBJ1-1): DVKVTQSSRYLVKRTGEKVFLECVQDMDHENMFWYRQDPGLGLRLIYFSYDVKMKEKGDIPEGYSVSREKKERFSLILESASTNQTSMYLCASSMDRGPPNTEAFFGQGTRLTVV.

DNA of the CDR3: TGTGCCAGCTCACCCCGACAGTACAATGAGCAGTTCTTC. Amino acid sequence: CASSPRQYNEQFF. The gene calls are TRBV18 and TRBJ2-1; D is perhaps TRBD1 (5 bases). CDR1 KGHSH and CDR2 LQKENI come from the germline V gene. The CDR3 spans 13 residues. Deletions cut 3 bases from V and 4 bases from J, with 7 bases between.

This CDR3 is CAWTWGGTDTQYF. DNA for the CDR3: TGTGCCTGGACATGGGGAGGCACAGATACGCAGTATTTT. The chain combines TRBV30 with TRBJ2-3; TRBD2 is a possible D gene (5 bases). This CDR3 is built from 13 residues. V dropped 4 bases and J dropped 1 base, with 9 bases sitting between them. Germline V lookup: CDR1 GTSNPN, CDR2 SVGIG (reference sequence).